The clone carrying this TCR beta chain came up a few times. What it recognizes is unknown. The sample is drawn from a study of beta chain features in type 1 diabetes. The CDR3 has 16 residues. The germline gives CDR1 MDHEN, CDR2 SYDVKM. The germline V and J ends were trimmed by 2 bases and 6 bases, with 17 bases remaining between them. General study results and limits: When Type 1 diabetes patients were examined, their TCRB CDR3s proved moderately but significantly shorter in all four CD4+ subsets. Although PCR might favor shorter templates, it would do so equally in patients and controls. More deletions and fewer insertions at VDJ junctions were found in patients with type 1 diabetes.

Sequencing targeted expressed TCRB transcripts, as all isolated RNA had been reverse transcribed. Samples of naive, central memory and regulatory T cells yielded a mean of approximately 3.9 million reads. Only in-frame clones appear in the TCRdb table, and some are missing; sequencing was by immunoSEQ multiplex PCR. The sample holds about 260,000 clones, about a fifth seen once. The receptor's source is a woman between 40 and 55 years old with type 1 diabetes. Sequencing was carried out using naive CD4+ T cells from blood. The chain is built from TRBV28 and TRBJ1-5; maybe TRBD1 (6 bases). The CDR3 coding sequence is TGTGCCAGCAGTTTAGGGGGGGCCGGAGGCCGTCAGCCCCAGCATTTT. It codes for CASSLGGAGGRQPQHF.